This T cell receptor beta chain was sequenced in a study of beta chain features in type 1 diabetes. Findings and caveats of the study: TCRB CDR3s were moderately but significantly shorter in Type 1 diabetes patients in all four CD4+ subsets.

Germline values: CDR1 SGHTA, CDR2 FQGNSA. V trimming: 5 bases; J trimming: 7 bases; junction bases outside the gene matches: 8. The CDR3 loop spans 15 amino acids. The sequenced template was cDNA made from the entire isolated RNA. Data came from immunoSEQ multiplex PCR; TCRdb stores just in-frame clones and leaves some out. The data contain around 260,000 clones, around 20% of them seen just once; the ten biggest clones take up about 0.027%. This clone was detected only a few times. The antigen is undetermined. The sequence derives from a woman between 35 and 50 years old with type 1 diabetes. The chain has TRBV7-2 and TRBJ2-2; TRBD1 aligns across 9 bases. The sample comprised naive CD4+ T cells from blood. The DNA of the CDR3 is TGTGCCAGCAGCCCTTGGACAGGGGCGGACGGGGAGCTGTTTTTT. This translates into CASSPWTGADGELFF.